Listed below are T cell receptor beta chains from one sample, sequenced in a study of T cell responses to AZD1222 COVID-19 vaccine. Using immunoSEQ multiplex PCR, the repertoire was profiled, and TCRdb retains in-frame clones only, with some absent. The sample yields about 190,000 clones, under 95% seen once. The sequencing here drew on peripheral blood, taken on day 0 of AZD1222 vaccination. These receptors came from an adult in good health. The CDR3 runs from the conserved cysteine through the conserved F or W. The D gene is left open where the match is weak. The size of a clone is reported for some rows only, either as once, few or many, or as a class for expanded clones.

v_call	j_call	d_call	clone_size	cdr3_nt	cdr3_aa
TRBV10-3	TRBJ2-7	TRBD1	.	TGTGCCATCAAACCCTGGACTAACGCACCGGGACAGGGGGCGCCTTACGAGCAGTACTTC	CAIKPWTNAPGQGAPYEQYF
TRBV7-2	TRBJ1-1	TRBD1	.	TGTGCCAGCAGCCTTCAACAGGGGGGGACTGAAGCTTTCTTT	CASSLQQGGTEAFF
TRBV6-5	TRBJ2-7	.	.	TGTGCCGGCAATAGCGGTCGTAAACGCTACGAGCAGTACTTC	CAGNSGRKRYEQYF
TRBV18	TRBJ1-2	.	.	TGTGCCAGCTCACCACTGGGGCAGAACTATGGCTACACCTTC	CASSPLGQNYGYTF
TRBV5-1	TRBJ2-1	.	.	TGCGCCAGCAGAGCAGGGACCTACTCCTACAATGAGCAGTTCTTC	CASRAGTYSYNEQFF
TRBV21-1	TRBJ2-4	.	once	TGTGCCAGCAGCCGATTAATGTTATGGACAGGTCTAGCCAAAAACATTCAGTACTTC	CASSRLMLWTGLAKNIQYF
TRBV5-6	TRBJ1-2	.	.	TGTGCCAGCAGCTTGGGATGGGTGTTATACGACTATAACTATGGCTACACCTTC	CASSLGWVLYDYNYGYTF
TRBV7-9	TRBJ2-2	TRBD1	.	TGTGCTGTGGCTTGGGACAGGGGGAACACCGGGGAGCTGTTTTTT	CAVAWDRGNTGELFF
TRBV10-3	TRBJ2-3	TRBD1	.	TGTGCCATCAGTGATGCCGGGACAGGGGCAGATACGCAGTATTTT	CAISDAGTGADTQYF
TRBV7-3	TRBJ2-1	TRBD2	.	TGTGCCAGCAGCTTGCGGGGGGCAAGATTCAATGAGCAGTTCTTC	CASSLRGARFNEQFF
TRBV9	TRBJ1-4	.	.	TGTGCCAGCAGTGCACAACCCGGCGGGCAGGGGAGCGAAAAACTGTTTTTT	CASSAQPGGQGSEKLFF
TRBV10-2	TRBJ1-1	.	.	TGCGCCAGCACCGGACCACTAGGGGTAGTGGCTGAAGCTTTCTTT	CASTGPLGVVAEAFF
TRBV27	TRBJ2-1	.	once	TGTGCCAGCAGTAGGATTCACTCGTCCCACCACGATGAGCAGTTCTTC	CASSRIHSSHHDEQFF
TRBV28	TRBJ2-4	.	.	TGTGCCAGCACGCCCGAGGGAACAGCCAAAAACATTCAGTACTTC	CASTPEGTAKNIQYF
TRBV9	TRBJ1-5	TRBD1	.	TGTGCCAGCAGCGCCGGGACAGGAGGTAGTCAGCCCCAGCATTTT	CASSAGTGGSQPQHF
TRBV5-1	TRBJ1-3	.	.	TGCGCCAGCAGCTTGGACTGGGGAACCGCCATATATTTT	CASSLDWGTAIYF
TRBV5-1	TRBJ2-5	.	once	TGCGCCAGCAGCTTGTATCCGGGGCAGGAAGAGACCCAGTACTTC	CASSLYPGQEETQYF
TRBV7-6	TRBJ1-1	TRBD1	.	TGTGCCAGCAGCCCAACTCTGGGACAGGGTAGCACTGAAGCTTTCTTT	CASSPTLGQGSTEAFF
TRBV19	TRBJ2-1	.	.	TGTGCCAGTAGTATAGATCTAGGGGACTACAATGAGCAGTTCTTC	CASSIDLGDYNEQFF
TRBV19	TRBJ2-7	.	.	TGTGCCAGTGGAAGAAACGGGCGCGAGCAGTACTTC	CASGRNGREQYF
TRBV5-4	TRBJ2-1	.	once	TGTGCCAGCAGCTTGATCGGGTCCTACAATGAGCAGTTCTTC	CASSLIGSYNEQFF
TRBV5-3	TRBJ1-6	.	.	TGTGCCAGAAGCCCTCCCCAGGAAGGCCTACATAATTCACCCCTCCACTTT	CARSPPQEGLHNSPLHF
TRBV24-1	TRBJ2-2	.	.	TGTGCCACCGGAGAGGCAGGGGACACCGGGGAGCTGTTTTTT	CATGEAGDTGELFF
TRBV10-3	TRBJ1-1	.	.	TGTGCCATCAGTCCACGAACAGGGTTGGGCACTGAAGCTTTCTTT	CAISPRTGLGTEAFF
TRBV19	TRBJ2-7	TRBD1	.	TGTGCCAGTAGCGGGACAGACTCCTACGAGCAGTACTTC	CASSGTDSYEQYF
TRBV27	TRBJ1-6	TRBD1	.	TGTGCCAGCAGCAGGGGGCCCAATTCACCCCTCCACTTT	CASSRGPNSPLHF
TRBV6-6	TRBJ1-1	.	.	TGTGCCAGCAGTTACTCGTCCAAAGCTTTCTTT	CASSYSSKAFF
TRBV5-8	TRBJ2-1	.	.	TGTGCCGGCACGGGAATGGTTCCCACTTGGAATGAGCAGTTCTTC	CAGTGMVPTWNEQFF
TRBV2	TRBJ1-5	.	.	TGTGCCAGCGCCAGACCGAGTCAGGCCCAGCATTTT	CASARPSQAQHF
TRBV7-3	TRBJ2-2	.	.	TGTGCCAGCAGCTTAGTACCTTCTCGAGGCGGGGAGCTGTTTTTT	CASSLVPSRGGELFF
TRBV10-3	TRBJ2-5	.	.	TGTGCCATCAGTGAGTCCATAGGGGAGACCCAGTACTTC	CAISESIGETQYF
TRBV15	TRBJ1-4	.	.	TGTGCCACCAGCAGGTCGGGGGAAAAACTGTTTTTT	CATSRSGEKLFF
TRBV25-1	TRBJ2-1	TRBD1	.	TGTGCCAGCAGTGATGGGACAGGGGCGTTAGGTGAGCAGTTCTTC	CASSDGTGALGEQFF
TRBV6-5	TRBJ1-2	TRBD1	.	TGTGCCAGCAGTTATCCAGGACAGGAGATTTACACCTTC	CASSYPGQEIYTF
TRBV2	TRBJ1-2	.	.	TGTGCCAGCACCCTTACAGGGAACTATGGCTACACCTTC	CASTLTGNYGYTF
TRBV15	TRBJ2-2	TRBD1	.	TGTGCCACCCGGACAGGGGGCGCGGGCACCGGGGAGCTGTTTTTT	CATRTGGAGTGELFF
TRBV24-1	TRBJ1-1	.	once	TGTGCCACCAGTGATTCAATGGCAGGGAACACTGAAGCTTTCTTT	CATSDSMAGNTEAFF
TRBV11-2	TRBJ2-2	TRBD2	.	TGTGCCAGCAGCCCCCGGCTAGCGGGGGTCTGGGGGGAGCTGTTTTTT	CASSPRLAGVWGELFF
TRBV15	TRBJ2-3	.	.	TGTGCCACCAGCAGAGATCGTATGGGGTCCACAGATACGCAGTATTTT	CATSRDRMGSTDTQYF
TRBV5-6	TRBJ2-3	.	.	TGTGCCAGCAGCCTGATGTCCCGTGATACGCAGTATTTT	CASSLMSRDTQYF
TRBV28	TRBJ2-5	.	few	TGTGCCAGCAGTTCGGACGGAGAAGAGACCCAGTACTTC	CASSSDGEETQYF
TRBV9	TRBJ2-5	.	once	TGTGCCAGCAGCCAGACGTTCGCTAGGAAAGAGACCCAGTACTTC	CASSQTFARKETQYF
TRBV14	TRBJ2-7	.	.	TGTGCCAGCAGCCTTGGGGTGACCTACGAGCAGTACTTC	CASSLGVTYEQYF
TRBV2	TRBJ2-1	TRBD2	few	TGTGCCAGCAGCGCAGTTTGGGGGAGGGACTACAATGAGCAGTTCTTC	CASSAVWGRDYNEQFF
TRBV16	TRBJ2-7	.	.	TGTGCCAGCAGCCAATCGGGTCGACTCTTAGGCTACGAGCAGTACTTC	CASSQSGRLLGYEQYF
TRBV27	TRBJ1-2	TRBD1	.	TGTGCCAGCCAAGCAGGGGGACGGTGGAACTATGGCTACACCTTC	CASQAGGRWNYGYTF
TRBV18	TRBJ1-6	.	.	TGTGCCAGTCCTACAGGGAGCTCCTATAATTCACCCCTCCACTTT	CASPTGSSYNSPLHF
TRBV3-1/TRBV3-2	TRBJ1-5	.	once	TGTGCCAGCAGCCAAGGGTACGGGGCCATTCCCCTACATTTT	CASSQGYGAIPLHF
TRBV28	TRBJ2-7	TRBD1	once	TGTGCCAGCAGAAACCGACAGGGAAGCTCCTACGAGCAGTACTTC	CASRNRQGSSYEQYF
TRBV5-1	TRBJ2-5	.	.	TGCGCCAGCAGCGACCCACAAGGTGGTGAGACCCAGTACTTC	CASSDPQGGETQYF
TRBV7-8	TRBJ2-3	TRBD2	.	TGTGCCAGCAGCTTAGTTGCGGGGGGTGTCACAGATACGCAGTATTTT	CASSLVAGGVTDTQYF
TRBV9	TRBJ2-1	.	.	TGTGCCAGCAGCGTAGGAGGGGGTTCTTTGTCGGATGAGCAGTTCTTC	CASSVGGGSLSDEQFF
TRBV19	TRBJ1-1	.	.	TGTGCCAGTAGTAAGTATACTAACACTGAAGCTTTCTTT	CASSKYTNTEAFF
TRBV5-3	TRBJ1-3	.	few	TGTGCCAGAAGCCGGGTGACCTCTGGAAACACCATATATTTT	CARSRVTSGNTIYF
TRBV19	TRBJ2-3	.	.	TGTGGCTCGATCGGAAGGGGAGATACGCAGTATTTT	CGSIGRGDTQYF
TRBV27	TRBJ1-5	TRBD1	.	TGTGCCAGCAGTTTAGCGGGACAGGGGTTTAGCAATCAGCCCCAGCATTTT	CASSLAGQGFSNQPQHF
TRBV7-2	TRBJ2-7	.	few	TGTGCCAGCAGTTCTAATGGCTACGAGCAGTACTTC	CASSSNGYEQYF
TRBV5-1	TRBJ2-5	.	.	TGCGCCAGCAGCAACACAGGGATAAAAGAGACCCAGTACTTC	CASSNTGIKETQYF
TRBV27	TRBJ1-5	.	few	TGTGCCAGCAGTTTATCGGGTTTCAGCAATCAGCCCCAGCATTTT	CASSLSGFSNQPQHF
TRBV6-1	TRBJ1-1	TRBD1	.	TGTGCCAGCAGTGACGCGGACAGGGCCACTGAAGCTTTCTTT	CASSDADRATEAFF